This TCR beta chain was obtained from a study of prognosis after radiotherapy for stage I lung cancer (dated by TCRdb to the early 2020s). Concerning the study at large: Between early 2018 and January 2019, approximately 18 stage I NSCLC patients were enrolled in Nanjing, China. Every patient was regarded as medically inoperable, because of comorbidities in around 12 cases and refusal of surgery in 7 cases. In every patient, SBRT was given without any concurrent therapy. Squamous cell carcinoma histology was identified in several patients, and adenocarcinoma histology was identified in about a dozen patients. Under 15 of the patients were found to have newly diagnosed primary stage I lung tumors, and about 5 were living with oligometastatic NSCLC after surgical resection of the primary tumor. The cohort was made up of 10 to 15 men and 6 or 7 women, with a median age of around 74 years and an age range of roughly 50 to 85 years. For each of the roughly 20 patients, one blood sample was taken before SBRT and one after, so the study sequenced about 38 samples in total. Peripheral blood TCR beta repertoires were profiled in stage I NSCLC patients before and after stereotactic body radiotherapy, and the repertoires were related to distant failure. Image-guided IMRT or VMAT was used to deliver SBRT in 3 to 5 fractions at a biologically effective dose of at least 100 Gy. Distant metastases were developed by four of the 19 patients after SBRT, at a median of around seven months, whereas no significant progression was observed in the other 15 patients.

The research as a whole found: Tumor specificity of expanded TCR clones was not determined. The study was limited by its small cohort and short follow-up, and the findings require independent validation. Differences in TRBV and TRBJ usage frequencies by metastasis status were reportedly observed in two V genes at baseline and in several V and two J genes after SBRT. No adjustment for multiple comparisons was applied to any of the reported P values. Post-SBRT Shannon entropy and its change from baseline were lower in patients who developed distant metastases; baseline Shannon entropy was not associated with metastases. A decrease in unique TCR clone counts was observed after SBRT (median 10,088 before versus some 6,900 after; Wilcoxon paired P=0.011).

The germline V gene specifies SGHAT as CDR1 and FQNNGV as CDR2. Its CDR3 holds 16 amino acids, cysteine through phenylalanine. Only the CDR3 DNA stays, 48 bases, in frame from base 1. About this clonotype itself: The antigen it recognizes is unknown. At one boundary the junction diverges from the germline segment, which might be a read error.

Two rounds of multiplex PCR were performed to amplify the TCR beta CDR3 region from genomic DNA. The first PCR round used primers specific to each TRBV and TRBJ gene, and the primer sequences were filed in Chinese patent CN105087789A. Universal primers were used in the second round of PCR. The Roche High Pure PCR Template Preparation Kit was used to extract genomic DNA from frozen PBMCs. Paired-end sequencing with 151 bp reads was performed on the libraries using an Illumina HiSeq 3000. In the source study's methods: CutAdapt was used to remove raw reads lacking the multiplex PCR primer sequences. Using PEAR, the high-quality paired reads were merged into contigs. TRB V, D and J gene segments were assigned to each contig with MiXCR by alignment to reference sequences. CDR3 sequences were clustered by base quality and sequence similarity to remove sequencing errors. Diversity was measured as Shannon entropy normalized by the natural log of productive TCR sequence number. To get clonality, Shannon entropy was divided by the natural log of the number of unique clonotypes, and that result was subtracted from one. Using the Youden index from ROC curves, the researchers picked the repertoire-metric cut-offs for progression-free survival, and all analyses were carried out in R 3.5.3. Using fastp trimming at Q25 and MiXCR clonotype assembly, TCRdb reanalyzed the public sequencing data and kept in-frame beta chains. Every CDR3 protein is listed once, alongside the most common genes and DNA of its rows. TCRdb, not the original authors, processed these V and J calls. Here the sample has about 19,000 distinct CDR3 sequences; 40% to 55% occur a single time. The biggest ten clones account for 32% of the sample.

A history of other malignancies or of prior chemotherapy or radiotherapy was absent in all patients, and node-negative disease was shown on CT and PET/CT in all patients. At each of two time points, around 5.9 milliliters of peripheral venous blood were collected in EDTA tubes. PBMCs were isolated by Ficoll-Paque Plus density-gradient centrifugation. Immediately after collection, samples were stored at -80 degrees C until analysis. This chain is built from TRBV11-2 and TRBJ1-1, with the identity of the D gene unclear. The specimen comprised PBMCs, sampled before or after stereotactic body radiation therapy (not recorded which). This TCR derives from a donor over 45 with non-small cell lung cancer. The DNA reads TGTGCCAGCAGCGCTTCGAAACCCGGGGAGAACAATGAAGCTTTCTTT. Translated, it reads CASSASKPGENNEAFF.